Listed here is a single TCR beta chain. The authors' processing: Amplification of reference gene primers provided the estimated nucleated cell counts. Generated by immunoSEQ multiplex PCR, the TCRdb table keeps only in-frame clones and is missing some. For V, J and clone size, that table is used; D and trimming come from the DNA. The sample yields 200,000 or so clones, more than 65% seen once. These data originate in a study of blood T cell repertoires in COVID-19. Looking at the study overall: The cDNA or gDNA used as material had been derived from T cells, B-cell-depleted T cells, or PBMCs.

The specimen sequenced was peripheral blood. The sequence came from a man aged 35 to 55 who had recovered from COVID-19.

The CDR3 is CASSSGAGEETQYF. CDR3 nucleotide sequence: TGTGCCAGCAGCTCGGGAGCGGGAGAGGAGACCCAGTACTTC. The chain has TRBV5-4 and TRBJ2-5; 8 nucleotides agree with TRBD2. The germline V gene has CDR1 SGHNT and CDR2 YYREEE (reference sequence). Trimming took 3 bases from V and 5 from J; bases not matched to a gene: 6. CDR3 length equals 14 residues.